The clone carrying this T cell receptor (beta chain) was detected only once. Its antigen is as yet unknown. Trimming stripped 3 bases from V and 6 bases from J, with 22 bases between. The CDR3 runs to 16 residues. CDR1 is SQVTM and CDR2 is ANQGSEA in the germline V gene. The data stem from a study of cytomegalovirus exposure and HLA in healthy donors. Study findings and constraints: Among TCR beta chains, those listed as cytomegalovirus-associated numbered over 150. TCR beta V- and J-gene trimming was later associated with a missense DCLRE1C variant. A further, later analysis showed that HLA-associated TCR beta chains (compared with equally common others) were more clonally expanded. Roughly even sequencing depth across donors was the assumption behind the presence/absence analyses.

The PCR ran on 60 Vbeta and 13 Jbeta primers. Generated by immunoSEQ multiplex PCR, the TCRdb table keeps only in-frame clones and is missing some. The repertoire includes 150,000 to 180,000 clones, approximately 80% of them detected once, and about 13% sits in the top ten. The source of this sequence is a man aged 25 to 40 in good health and CMV-seropositive. The J gene is TRBJ2-3, the V gene TRBV29-1; tentatively, D is TRBD2 (5 bases). Sequencing was done on a sample of PBMCs. This chain's CDR3 is CSVEGVAYGHDDTQYF. The CDR3 bases are TGCAGCGTTGAGGGAGTAGCGTACGGGCACGATGATACGCAGTATTTT.